This T cell receptor (beta chain) was documented in a study of T cell responses to AZD1222 COVID-19 vaccine. Study observations and caveats: Baseline serostatus was positive in only a handful of AZD1222 recipients. In a largely white British group with more females than males, clonal diversity was possibly underestimated.

For this clone: The antigen remains undetermined.

Per the germline V gene, CDR1 is MNHEY and CDR2 is SVGEGT. Trimming left V 0 bases short and J 0 bases short, with 11 bases between. The CDR3 covers 17 residues. TCRdb keeps only in-frame clones here, not all; method: immunoSEQ multiplex PCR. The top ten hold roughly 4.5% of the sample, which has 80,000 to 90,000 clones, 88% seen once. Sequencing used peripheral blood, obtained on day 0 of MenACWY control vaccination. The clonotype was recovered from an adult in good health. The chain uses TRBV6-2 or TRBV6-3 and TRBJ1-4; D possibly corresponds to TRBD1 (5 bases). For the CDR3, the DNA is TGTGCCAGCAGTTACTCGATGACAGTTGCAACTAATGAAAAACTGTTTTTT. It codes for CASSYSMTVATNEKLFF.